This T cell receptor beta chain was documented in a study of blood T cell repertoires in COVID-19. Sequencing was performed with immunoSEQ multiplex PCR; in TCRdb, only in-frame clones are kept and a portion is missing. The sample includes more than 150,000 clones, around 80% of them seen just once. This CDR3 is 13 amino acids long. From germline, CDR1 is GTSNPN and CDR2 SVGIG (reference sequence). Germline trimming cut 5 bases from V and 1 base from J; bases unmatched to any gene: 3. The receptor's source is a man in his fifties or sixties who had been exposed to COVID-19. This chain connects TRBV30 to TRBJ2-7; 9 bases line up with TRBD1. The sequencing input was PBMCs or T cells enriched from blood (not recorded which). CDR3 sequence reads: CAWGQGKSYEQYF. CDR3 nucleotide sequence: TGTGCCTGGGGACAGGGGAAGTCCTACGAGCAGTACTTC.